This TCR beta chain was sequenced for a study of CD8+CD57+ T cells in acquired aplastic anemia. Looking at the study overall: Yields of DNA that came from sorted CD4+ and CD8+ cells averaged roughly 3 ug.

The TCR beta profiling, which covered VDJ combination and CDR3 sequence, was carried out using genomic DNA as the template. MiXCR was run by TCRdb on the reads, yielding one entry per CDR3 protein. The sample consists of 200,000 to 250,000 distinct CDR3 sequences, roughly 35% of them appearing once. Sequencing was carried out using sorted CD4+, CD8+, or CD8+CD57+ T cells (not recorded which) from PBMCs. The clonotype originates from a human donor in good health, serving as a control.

This CDR3 reads CASKSTNTGELFF. The DNA of the CDR3 is TGTGCCAGCAAGTCGACGAACACCGGGGAGCTGTTTTTT. This chain connects TRBV9 to TRBJ2-2; D is unclear. The CDR3 runs 13 residues. V lost 6 bases to trimming and J lost 0 bases, with 6 bases between them. CDR1 is SGDLS, CDR2 YYNGEE, per germline.